This record concerns one T cell receptor (beta chain) sequence. Antigen: not known. The PCR contained 60 Vbeta and 13 Jbeta primers. As processed by the authors: Later work found tens of millions of unique TCR beta chains, with about 10 million shared. Repertoires were generated with immunoSEQ multiplex PCR, while TCRdb's copy carries only in-frame clones and drops some. V, J and clone size derive from that table, while D and trimming were established from the DNA sequence. The repertoire consists of over 140,000 clones, with around 84% occurring once and the leading ten covering around 2.4%. Germline V CDR1 and CDR2: SGDLS, YYNGEE. CDR3 length: 14 residues. V lost 4 bases, J lost 1 base, and 11 bases lay in between. The data originate from a study of cytomegalovirus exposure and HLA in healthy donors. Study-wide results and limits: Analyses of presence and absence presupposed an approximately uniform sequencing depth across donors. High specificity and sensitivity for cytomegalovirus status were reported for the classifier.

The clonotype comes from a man between 45 and 60 years old in good health and CMV-seronegative. The V gene is TRBV9, the J gene TRBJ1-1, with D tentatively TRBD1 (5 bases). The sequenced sample was PBMCs. CDR3 nucleotide sequence: TGTGCCAGCAGCCCACGACAGCCGAACACTGAAGCTTTCTTT. Amino acid sequence: CASSPRQPNTEAFF.